This TCR beta chain was sequenced during a study of cytomegalovirus exposure and HLA in healthy donors. The wider study: In an early release, HLA-typed donors contributed 80 million to 95 million unique TCR sequences.

Researchers ran the PCR with 60 Vbeta and 13 Jbeta primers. Profiling relied on immunoSEQ multiplex PCR, and the TCRdb table lists in-frame clones only, not all of them. This repertoire shows roughly 130,000 clones, more than 80% found once; its top ten account for under 3%. This clone has just a few counts. The CDR3 is 13 residues long. Germline CDR1 SQVTM, CDR2 ANQGSEA. V dropped 5 bases and J dropped 3; count of bases not matched to a gene: 6. This sequence joins TRBV29-1 and TRBJ2-7; 8 bases fit TRBD1. Sequencing was performed on PBMCs. The source is a man aged 25-45 years in good health and CMV-seronegative. The CDR3 loop is CSVRQGSFYEQYF. The CDR3 DNA reads as TGCAGCGTTCGACAGGGGTCTTTCTACGAGCAGTACTTC.